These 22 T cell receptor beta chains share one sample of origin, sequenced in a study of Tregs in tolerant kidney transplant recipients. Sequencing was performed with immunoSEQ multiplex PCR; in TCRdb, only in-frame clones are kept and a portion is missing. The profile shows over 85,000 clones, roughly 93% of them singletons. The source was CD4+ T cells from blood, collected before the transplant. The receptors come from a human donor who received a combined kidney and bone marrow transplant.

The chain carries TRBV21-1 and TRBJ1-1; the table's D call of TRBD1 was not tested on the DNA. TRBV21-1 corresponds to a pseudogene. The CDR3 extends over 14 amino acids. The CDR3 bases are TGTGCCAGCAGCAAGGACACCTTGAACACTGAAGCTTTCTTT. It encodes CASSKDTLNTEAFF.

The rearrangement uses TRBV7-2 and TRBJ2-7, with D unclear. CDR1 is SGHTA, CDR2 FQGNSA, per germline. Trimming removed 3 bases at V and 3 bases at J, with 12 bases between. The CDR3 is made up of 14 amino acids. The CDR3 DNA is TGTGCCAGCAGCTTGAACTACTTGATCTACGAGCAGTACTTC. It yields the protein CASSLNYLIYEQYF.

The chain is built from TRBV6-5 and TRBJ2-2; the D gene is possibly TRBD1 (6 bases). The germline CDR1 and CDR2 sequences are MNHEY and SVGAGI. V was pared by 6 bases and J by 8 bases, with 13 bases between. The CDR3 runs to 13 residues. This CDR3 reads CASSSQQGGELFF. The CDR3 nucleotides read TGTGCCAGCAGCTCCCAACAGGGAGGGGAGCTGTTTTTT.

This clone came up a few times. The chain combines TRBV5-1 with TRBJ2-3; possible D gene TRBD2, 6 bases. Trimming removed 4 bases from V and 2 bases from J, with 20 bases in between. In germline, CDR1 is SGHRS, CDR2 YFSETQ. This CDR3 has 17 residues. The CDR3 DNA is TGCGCCAGCAGCAAGGCCCCGCGGGGACCAACCACAGATACGCAGTATTTT. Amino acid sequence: CASSKAPRGPTTDTQYF.

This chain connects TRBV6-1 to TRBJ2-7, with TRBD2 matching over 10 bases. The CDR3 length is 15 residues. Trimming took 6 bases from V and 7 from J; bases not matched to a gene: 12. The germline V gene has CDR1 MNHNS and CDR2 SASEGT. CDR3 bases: TGTGCCAGCAGCCCTGCGGTAGCGGGGGGTCGGGAGCAGTACTTC. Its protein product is CASSPAVAGGREQYF.

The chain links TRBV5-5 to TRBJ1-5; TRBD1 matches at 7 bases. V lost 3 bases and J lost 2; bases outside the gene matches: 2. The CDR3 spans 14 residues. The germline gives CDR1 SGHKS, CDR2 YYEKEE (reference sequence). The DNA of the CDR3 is TGTGCCAGCAGCTGGGGGACAGGCAATCAGCCCCAGCATTTT. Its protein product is CASSWGTGNQPQHF. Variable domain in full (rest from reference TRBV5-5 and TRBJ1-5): DAGVTQSPTHLIKTRGQQVTLRCSPISGHKSVSWYQQVLGQGPQFIFQYYEKEERGRGNFPDRFSARQFPNYSSELNVNALLLGDSALYLCASSWGTGNQPQHFGDGTRLSIL.

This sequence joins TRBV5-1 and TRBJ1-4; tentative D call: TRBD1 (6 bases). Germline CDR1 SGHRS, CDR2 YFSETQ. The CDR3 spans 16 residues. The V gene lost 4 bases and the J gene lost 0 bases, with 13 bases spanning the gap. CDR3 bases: TGCGCCAGCAGCCCCAGGGGTCAGGCAACTAATGAAAAACTGTTTTTT. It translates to CASSPRGQATNEKLFF.

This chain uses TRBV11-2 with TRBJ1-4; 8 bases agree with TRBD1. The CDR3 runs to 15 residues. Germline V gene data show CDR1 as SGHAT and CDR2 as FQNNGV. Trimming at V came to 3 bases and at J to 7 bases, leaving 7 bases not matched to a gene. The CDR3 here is CASSFIPGGTEKLFF. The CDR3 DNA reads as TGTGCCAGCAGCTTTATTCCAGGGGGCACTGAAAAACTGTTTTTT.

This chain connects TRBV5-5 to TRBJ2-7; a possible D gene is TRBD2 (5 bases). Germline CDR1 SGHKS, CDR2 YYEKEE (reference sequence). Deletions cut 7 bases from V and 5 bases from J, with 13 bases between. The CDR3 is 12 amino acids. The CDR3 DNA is TGTGCCAGCGGGTCGAGGGTACACGAGCAGTACTTC. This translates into CASGSRVHEQYF. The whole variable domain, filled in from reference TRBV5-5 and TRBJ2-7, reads DAGVTQSPTHLIKTRGQQVTLRCSPISGHKSVSWYQQVLGQGPQFIFQYYEKEERGRGNFPDRFSARQFPNYSSELNVNALLLGDSALYLCASGSRVHEQYFGPGTRLTVT.

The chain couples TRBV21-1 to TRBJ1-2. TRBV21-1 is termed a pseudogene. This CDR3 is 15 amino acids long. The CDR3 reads CASSQGEGELDGYTF. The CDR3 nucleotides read TGTGCCAGCAGCCAAGGGGAGGGGGAGCTTGATGGCTACACCTTC.

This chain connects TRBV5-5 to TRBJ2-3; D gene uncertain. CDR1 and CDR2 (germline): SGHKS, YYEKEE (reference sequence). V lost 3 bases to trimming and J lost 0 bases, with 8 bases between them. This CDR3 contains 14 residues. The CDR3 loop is CASSSVTSTDTQYF. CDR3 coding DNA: TGTGCCAGCAGCTCCGTGACTAGCACAGATACGCAGTATTTT.

CDR3 in DNA: TGTGCCAGCAGCGTAGGTTTTTTCACGGCGGTGTTCTACGAGCAGTACTTC. Amino acid sequence: CASSVGFFTAVFYEQYF. This sequence joins TRBV9 and TRBJ2-7; D is uncertain. With 0 bases removed from V and 3 bases from J, the gap between germline ends came to 19 bases. CDR3 size: 17 residues. Per the germline V gene, CDR1 is SGDLS and CDR2 is YYNGEE.

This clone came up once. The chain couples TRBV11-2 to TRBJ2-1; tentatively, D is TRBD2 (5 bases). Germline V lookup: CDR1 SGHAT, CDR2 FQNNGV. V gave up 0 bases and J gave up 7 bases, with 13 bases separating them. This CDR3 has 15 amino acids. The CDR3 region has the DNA TGTGCCAGCAGCTTAGAACGGGGAAGGTGGAATGAGCAGTTCTTC. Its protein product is CASSLERGRWNEQFF.

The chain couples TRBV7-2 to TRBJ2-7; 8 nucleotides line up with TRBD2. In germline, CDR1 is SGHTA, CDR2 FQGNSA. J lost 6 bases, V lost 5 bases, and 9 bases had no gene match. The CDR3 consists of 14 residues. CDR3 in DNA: TGTGCCAGCAGCCAGAGCGGGAGTTCCCCCGAGCAGTACTTC. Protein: CASSQSGSSPEQYF.

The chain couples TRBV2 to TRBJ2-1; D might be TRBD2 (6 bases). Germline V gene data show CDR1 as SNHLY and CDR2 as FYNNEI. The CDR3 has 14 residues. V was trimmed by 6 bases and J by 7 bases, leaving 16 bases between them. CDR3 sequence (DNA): TGTGCCAGCAGCGAGTACCGCGGGGTAAATGAGCAGTTCTTC. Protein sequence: CASSEYRGVNEQFF.

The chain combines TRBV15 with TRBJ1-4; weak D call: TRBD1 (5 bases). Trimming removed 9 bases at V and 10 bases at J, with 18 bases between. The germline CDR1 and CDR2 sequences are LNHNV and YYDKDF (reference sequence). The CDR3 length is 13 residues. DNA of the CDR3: TGTGCCACTACACCAGGGCCCGGTGTAAAACTGTTTTTT. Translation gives CATTPGPGVKLFF.

In nucleotides, the CDR3 is TGCAGCGTTGAAAGCGGTCAGGGGGCACCCGATACGCAGTATTTT. This codes for CSVESGQGAPDTQYF. The chain links TRBV29-1 to TRBJ2-3, with 8 bases lining up with TRBD1. Germline assignment: CDR1 SQVTM and CDR2 ANQGSEA. There are 15 residues in the CDR3. V shed 2 bases and J 6 bases; nucleotides not matched to a gene: 10.

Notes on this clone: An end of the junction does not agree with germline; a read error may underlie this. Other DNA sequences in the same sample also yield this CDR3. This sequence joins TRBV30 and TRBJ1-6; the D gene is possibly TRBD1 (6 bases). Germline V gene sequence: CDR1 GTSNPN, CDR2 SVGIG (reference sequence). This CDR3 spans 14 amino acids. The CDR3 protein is CACEDSSYNSPLHF. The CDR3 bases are TGTGCCTGCGAGGACAGCTCCTATAATTCCCCCCTCCACTTT.

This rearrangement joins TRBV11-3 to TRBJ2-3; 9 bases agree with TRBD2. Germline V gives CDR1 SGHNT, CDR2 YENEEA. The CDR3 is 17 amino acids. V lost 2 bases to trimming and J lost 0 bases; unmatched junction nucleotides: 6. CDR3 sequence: CASSLSGGSDSTDTQYF. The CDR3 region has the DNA TGTGCCAGCAGCTTAAGCGGGGGGTCCGATAGCACAGATACGCAGTATTTT.

CDR3 DNA: TGTGCCAGCAGCCCCAGGGCAGAGACCCAGTACTTC. Translation gives CASSPRAETQYF. The chain is built from TRBV7-8 and TRBJ2-5, with D tentatively TRBD1 (5 bases). V was pared by 5 bases and J by 4 bases, with 8 bases between. This CDR3 contains 12 residues. Looked up from germline, CDR1 is SGHVS and CDR2 is FQNEAQ.

The CDR3 reads CASSWTGSSYNEQFF. The CDR3 DNA is TGTGCCAGCAGCTGGACAGGGAGCTCCTACAATGAGCAGTTCTTC. The rearrangement joins TRBV5-6 to TRBJ2-1, with 8 bases lining up with TRBD1. CDR3 length: 15 residues. The germline CDR1 and CDR2 sequences are SGHDT and YYEEEE. The junction had 2 bases not matched to a gene; V was cut back by 3 bases and J by 0 bases.

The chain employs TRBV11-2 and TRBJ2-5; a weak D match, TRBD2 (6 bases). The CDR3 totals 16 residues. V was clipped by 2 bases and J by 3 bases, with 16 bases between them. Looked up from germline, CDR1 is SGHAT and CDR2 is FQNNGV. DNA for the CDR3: TGTGCCAGCAGCTTACGGGGGTTCCCCCGCGAAGAGACCCAGTACTTC. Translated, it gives CASSLRGFPREETQYF. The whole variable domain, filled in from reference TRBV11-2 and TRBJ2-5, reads EAGVAQSPRYKIIEKRQSVAFWCNPISGHATLYWYQQILGQGPKLLIQFQNNGVVDDSQLPKDRFSAERLKGVDSTLKIQPAKLEDSAVYLCASSLRGFPREETQYFGPGTRLLVL.